This TCR beta chain was sequenced for a study of T cell clonality in common variable immunodeficiency (dated by TCRdb to between 2014 and 2017). Study-wide findings and limitations: The authors noted that sequencing repertoires of T cell subpopulations would be needed to clarify what caused the increased clonality in CVID. CVID TCRbeta sequences reportedly showed fewer deletions and N-nucleotide insertions and lacked highly modified clones with 13 or more V deletions. TCRbeta clonality was higher in CVID subjects than in healthy controls (t-test p = 0.018), and the increase was most characteristic of about a third of subjects. Although equal DNA input was used, an average of roughly 80,000 unique sequences per sample was obtained for controls, compared with some 30,000 for CVID samples. Correlations between repertoire features and clinical complications were limited by patient heterogeneity within the CVID cohort. CVID subjects shared fewer TCRbeta clones with each other than healthy controls did (p < 0.0001).

Its CDR3 holds 13 amino acids, cysteine through phenylalanine. The DNA shown is the part of the CDR3 that was read: 30 bases, in frame from base 1. Compared with germline, V lacks 3 bases and J lacks 6 bases; bases without a gene match: 1. CVID samples and control samples contributed equivalent amounts of genomic DNA as sequencing input. For every sample, a 60 bp segment covering the rearranged TCRbeta CDR3 region was amplified and then sequenced. The immunoSEQ assay, a bias-corrected multiplex PCR with high-throughput sequencing, was employed for TCRbeta amplification. As for the original processing: Each unique nucleotide sequence was treated as a clone and annotated with V, D and J genes, copy number and frequency. Sequences were labeled productive if in frame, and non-productive if out of frame or containing stop codons. Clonality was calculated from Shannon's entropy as previously described. Mean CDR3 Kyte-Doolittle hydropathy was derived from the predicted amino acid sequences of productive clones. Using the R hclust function, scaled V gene usage was clustered hierarchically with Manhattan distance and complete linkage. Sharing of clones by CDR3 amino acid sequence was evaluated through resampling of 12 repertoires per group over 100 rounds. Repertoires were searched for 60 to 80 published EBV-specific and 200 to 300 published CMV-specific TCRbeta sequences. Analysis left out a couple of CVID samples that produced under 10,000 sequences, so about 41 CVID repertoires remained. TCRdb re-hosts the immuneACCESS table, in-frame sequences only. Its copies lack some clones; in the studies checked, an unresolved V gene accounts for under half of them, and the cause for the rest is not known. V and J calls and clone size are given by that table; D and trimming were obtained from the DNA. The table gives around 60,000 clones for this sample, with none occurring only once. Of the sample, roughly 1.6% is held by the ten largest clones.

Predominantly Caucasian heritage was noted among both the CVID patients and the healthy controls. Heparinized peripheral whole blood samples of about 5 to 8 ml were collected from each donor. Genomic DNA from adults with common variable immune deficiency (CVID) and from healthy adult controls was used to sequence TCRbeta CDR3 repertoires. A total of some 22 healthy adult volunteers (around 12 female and around ten male; age range roughly 23 to 66 years, mean age roughly 34) were included in the control group. Diluted blood was density-centrifuged over Hypaque 1077 or Ficoll-Paque to isolate peripheral blood mononuclear cells. Unsorted mononuclear cells served as the source of genomic DNA, which was extracted either by Qiagen column purification or by a centrifugation-based method. This clone came up many times. Its antigen remains undetermined. The read falls 3 residues short of the CDR3 end, and the missing part is taken from the germline J gene.

The sequence is built from TRBV12-3 or TRBV12-4 and TRBJ2-2, with TRBD1 matching 7 junction bases. The sequence was obtained from a person between 18 and 75 years old in good health. Sequenced: peripheral blood mononuclear cells. The CDR3 loop reads CASSFGQAGELFF. The sequenced CDR3 bases are TGTGCCAGCAGTTTCGGACAGGCCGGGGAG.